The rows below give T cell receptor beta chains drawn from one sample of a study of blood T cells in healthy people across ages. TCRdb recomputed calls from the 5' RACE reads with MiXCR, one row per CDR3 protein. The sample comprises about 1.6 million distinct CDR3 sequences, roughly 30% of which are singletons, and approximately 10% rests with the top ten. Material for sequencing was blood. The receptors were gathered from a woman in her 30s in good health. CDR3s include the opening cysteine and the closing phenylalanine or tryptophan. The order of the fields is V gene, J gene, D gene, clone size, CDR3 protein. D genes are given only for firm matches. Expanded clones are given a class, and other clones once, few, many or no size at all.

V gene: TRBV7-8
J gene: TRBJ1-1
D gene: -
clone size: -
CDR3 protein: CASSWRPRGTGTEAFF

V gene: TRBV30
J gene: TRBJ2-7
D gene: -
clone size: -
CDR3 protein: CAWSRQDSYEQYF

V gene: TRBV7-3
J gene: TRBJ2-2
D gene: TRBD1
clone size: -
CDR3 protein: CVSSRTGAKNTGELFF

V gene: TRBV28
J gene: TRBJ2-5
D gene: TRBD2
clone size: -
CDR3 protein: CASSYVGGKETQYF

V gene: TRBV6-2/TRBV6-3
J gene: TRBJ2-1
D gene: TRBD2
clone size: few
CDR3 protein: CASGYSGTSLSNEQFF

V gene: TRBV7-9
J gene: TRBJ2-3
D gene: TRBD2
clone size: -
CDR3 protein: CASSLAPSGTSTDTQYF

V gene: TRBV13
J gene: TRBJ2-1
D gene: -
clone size: -
CDR3 protein: CASSLVPFKQFF

V gene: TRBV2
J gene: TRBJ1-1
D gene: -
clone size: once
CDR3 protein: CASSPETTRVPEAFF

V gene: TRBV20-1
J gene: TRBJ2-5
D gene: -
clone size: few
CDR3 protein: CSATGHTQETQYF

V gene: TRBV2
J gene: TRBJ1-5
D gene: -
clone size: once
CDR3 protein: CASSPWARVNPSNQPQHF

V gene: TRBV7-9
J gene: TRBJ2-7
D gene: TRBD2
clone size: -
CDR3 protein: CASSFDTSGRPYEQYF

V gene: TRBV28
J gene: TRBJ2-1
D gene: -
clone size: few
CDR3 protein: CASSSPLGGEYNEQFF

V gene: TRBV30
J gene: TRBJ2-1
D gene: -
clone size: many
CDR3 protein: CAWSPYNEQFF

V gene: TRBV11-1
J gene: TRBJ2-5
D gene: -
clone size: -
CDR3 protein: CASSERVTQETQYF

V gene: TRBV20-1
J gene: TRBJ2-5
D gene: TRBD1
clone size: few
CDR3 protein: CSAWDRGQETQYF

V gene: TRBV7-9
J gene: TRBJ2-1
D gene: -
clone size: few
CDR3 protein: CASLGVPSYNEQFF

V gene: TRBV20-1
J gene: TRBJ2-4
D gene: -
clone size: -
CDR3 protein: CSAIDSSAHKHIQYF